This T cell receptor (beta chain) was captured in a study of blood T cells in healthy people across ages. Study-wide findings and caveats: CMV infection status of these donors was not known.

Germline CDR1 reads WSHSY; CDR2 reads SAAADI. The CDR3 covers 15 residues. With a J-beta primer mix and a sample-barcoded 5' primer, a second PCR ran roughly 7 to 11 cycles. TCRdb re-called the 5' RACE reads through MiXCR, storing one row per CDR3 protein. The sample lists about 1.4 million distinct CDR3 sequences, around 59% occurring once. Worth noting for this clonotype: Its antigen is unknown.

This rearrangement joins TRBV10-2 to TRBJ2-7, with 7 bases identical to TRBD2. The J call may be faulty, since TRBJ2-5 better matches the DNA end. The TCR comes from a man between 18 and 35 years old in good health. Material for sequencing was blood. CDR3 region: CASSEWASGGGTQYF. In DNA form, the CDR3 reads TGCGCCAGCAGTGAGTGGGCTAGCGGAGGAGGGACCCAGTACTTC.